Listed below are T cell receptor beta chains from one sample, sequenced in a study of T cell responses to AZD1222 COVID-19 vaccine. The method was immunoSEQ multiplex PCR; TCRdb's version includes in-frame clones alone and lacks a portion of them. The table has approximately 150,000 clones, roughly 87% seen once. Material: peripheral blood, obtained on day 0 of AZD1222 vaccination. These receptors all stem from an adult in good health. Both conserved end residues are part of each CDR3. Fields, in order: V gene, J gene, clone size, D gene, CDR3 protein, CDR3 DNA. The D gene is left open where the match is weak. The listing skips clone size in some rows; elsewhere it reads once, few, many or a size class.

V: TRBV25-1
J: TRBJ1-1
size: -
D: -
CDR3: CASNRGDTEAFF
DNA: TGTGCCAGCAACCGGGGGGACACTGAAGCTTTCTTT

V: TRBV4-2
J: TRBJ1-6
size: -
D: -
CDR3: CASSQGADSRNSPLHF
DNA: TGTGCCAGCAGCCAAGGGGCGGACAGTCGGAATTCACCCCTCCACTTT

V: TRBV5-1
J: TRBJ2-7
size: -
D: TRBD1
CDR3: CASSKDRTFYEQYF
DNA: TGCGCCAGCAGCAAGGACAGGACCTTCTACGAGCAGTACTTC

V: TRBV7-6
J: TRBJ1-1
size: -
D: TRBD1
CDR3: CASSFQGATEAFF
DNA: TGTGCCAGCAGCTTCCAGGGGGCTACTGAAGCTTTCTTT

V: TRBV5-1
J: TRBJ2-7
size: -
D: -
CDR3: CASSLSAGSTYEQYF
DNA: TGCGCCAGCAGCTTGTCGGCAGGTTCGACCTACGAGCAGTACTTC

V: TRBV12-3/TRBV12-4
J: TRBJ2-7
size: few
D: TRBD1
CDR3: CASSKQGFKQYF
DNA: TGTGCCAGCAGTAAACAGGGGTTCAAGCAGTACTTC

V: TRBV6-2/TRBV6-3
J: TRBJ2-7
size: -
D: -
CDR3: CASSFFSYEQYF
DNA: TGTGCCAGCAGTTTTTTCTCCTACGAGCAGTACTTC

V: TRBV28
J: TRBJ1-2
size: -
D: -
CDR3: CASTNPPGSRAGYGYTF
DNA: TGTGCCAGCACCAATCCCCCCGGTAGCAGGGCAGGTTATGGCTACACCTTC

V: TRBV2
J: TRBJ1-5
size: -
D: -
CDR3: CASTYRQDLNQPQHF
DNA: TGTGCCAGCACTTACCGACAGGACTTGAATCAGCCCCAGCATTTT

V: TRBV28
J: TRBJ2-4
size: -
D: -
CDR3: CASSPSRDIQYF
DNA: TGTGCCAGCAGTCCCTCTCGAGACATTCAGTACTTC

V: TRBV28
J: TRBJ1-3
size: once
D: -
CDR3: CASSIYSGNTIYF
DNA: TGTGCCAGCAGCATTTACTCTGGAAACACCATATATTTT

V: TRBV28
J: TRBJ2-7
size: -
D: TRBD2
CDR3: CASSSLAGQYEQYF
DNA: TGTGCCAGCAGCTCACTAGCGGGACAGTACGAGCAGTACTTC

V: TRBV10-3
J: TRBJ1-5
size: -
D: TRBD1
CDR3: CATKDREGQPQHF
DNA: TGTGCCACCAAGGACAGGGAGGGTCAGCCCCAGCATTTT

V: TRBV19
J: TRBJ2-1
size: -
D: -
CDR3: CASSIAGAINEQFF
DNA: TGTGCCAGTAGTATAGCGGGAGCGATAAATGAGCAGTTCTTC

V: TRBV21-1
J: TRBJ2-1
size: once
D: -
CDR3: CASPTAGYSYNEQFF
DNA: TGTGCCAGCCCAACGGCAGGCTACTCCTACAATGAGCAGTTCTTC

V: TRBV11-3
J: TRBJ2-1
size: -
D: -
CDR3: CASSQMTNEQFF
DNA: TGTGCCAGCAGCCAGATGACTAATGAGCAGTTCTTC

V: TRBV7-9
J: TRBJ1-1
size: -
D: -
CDR3: CASSPVNLNTEAFF
DNA: TGTGCCAGCAGTCCGGTCAACTTGAACACTGAAGCTTTCTTT

V: TRBV2
J: TRBJ1-2
size: -
D: -
CDR3: CAREGYTF
DNA: TGTGCCAGGGAGGGCTACACCTTC

V: TRBV11-2
J: TRBJ1-3
size: -
D: TRBD1
CDR3: CASSRLNRDRGRHTIYF
DNA: TGTGCCAGCAGCCGATTGAACAGGGACAGGGGGCGGCACACCATATATTTT

V: TRBV6-5
J: TRBJ1-1
size: few
D: -
CDR3: CASLGSRVNTEAFF
DNA: TGTGCCAGTTTAGGGTCCCGAGTGAACACTGAAGCTTTCTTT

V: TRBV29-1
J: TRBJ2-5
size: -
D: TRBD2
CDR3: CSVKLAGARETQYF
DNA: TGCAGCGTTAAACTAGCGGGAGCACGGGAGACCCAGTACTTC

V: TRBV5-1
J: TRBJ1-5
size: -
D: -
CDR3: CASRQIPGDDNQPQHF
DNA: TGCGCCAGCAGACAAATACCGGGGGATGACAATCAGCCCCAGCATTTT

V: TRBV7-6
J: TRBJ2-5
size: -
D: -
CDR3: CASSNGVSGETQYF
DNA: TGTGCCAGCAGCAACGGGGTCTCGGGGGAGACCCAGTACTTC

V: TRBV7-9
J: TRBJ1-4
size: -
D: -
CDR3: CASSLNLGEKLFF
DNA: TGTGCCAGCAGCTTAAATTTGGGTGAAAAACTGTTTTTT

V: TRBV10-3
J: TRBJ1-2
size: -
D: -
CDR3: CAIREDTSNYGYTF
DNA: TGTGCCATCAGGGAGGACACGAGTAACTATGGCTACACCTTC

V: TRBV7-9
J: TRBJ1-1
size: once
D: -
CDR3: CASSTPGSSEAFF
DNA: TGTGCCAGCAGCACTCCGGGATCCTCTGAAGCTTTCTTT

V: TRBV25-1
J: TRBJ1-1
size: -
D: TRBD1
CDR3: CASEPRYRGRMNTEAFF
DNA: TGTGCCAGTGAACCTCGATACAGGGGGAGGATGAACACTGAAGCTTTCTTT

V: TRBV10-3
J: TRBJ1-1
size: -
D: TRBD1
CDR3: CATGTGQNTEAFF
DNA: TGTGCCACCGGGACAGGGCAGAACACTGAAGCTTTCTTT

V: TRBV4-2
J: TRBJ1-6
size: -
D: TRBD1
CDR3: CASSQPGTGSSPLHF
DNA: TGTGCCAGCAGCCAACCCGGGACAGGGTCCTCACCCCTCCACTTT

V: TRBV27
J: TRBJ2-5
size: -
D: TRBD2
CDR3: CASSFLAGAGETQYF
DNA: TGTGCCAGCAGTTTTCTTGCGGGAGCAGGAGAGACCCAGTACTTC

V: TRBV11-3
J: TRBJ2-7
size: -
D: -
CDR3: CASSPRSLRNEQYF
DNA: TGTGCCAGCAGCCCCCGTTCCCTGAGGAACGAGCAGTACTTC

V: TRBV7-2
J: TRBJ2-7
size: -
D: -
CDR3: CASSLAGSRVSSYEQYF
DNA: TGTGCCAGCAGCTTAGCGGGGTCACGGGTCAGCTCCTACGAGCAGTACTTC

V: TRBV24-1
J: TRBJ2-7
size: -
D: -
CDR3: CATTHFPYEQYF
DNA: TGTGCCACCACCCACTTTCCCTACGAGCAGTACTTC

V: TRBV5-4
J: TRBJ2-7
size: -
D: -
CDR3: CASSVGSDSPYEQYF
DNA: TGTGCCAGCAGCGTGGGCTCAGACAGTCCCTACGAGCAGTACTTC

V: TRBV7-2
J: TRBJ2-5
size: -
D: -
CDR3: CASRARWGQETQYF
DNA: TGTGCCAGCAGGGCGCGGTGGGGACAAGAGACCCAGTACTTC

V: TRBV28
J: TRBJ1-1
size: -
D: -
CDR3: CASSLVAGNTEAFF
DNA: TGTGCCAGCAGTTTAGTCGCGGGGAACACTGAAGCTTTCTTT

V: TRBV9
J: TRBJ1-1
size: -
D: TRBD1
CDR3: CASSVAGQGAEAFF
DNA: TGTGCCAGCAGCGTAGCCGGACAGGGTGCTGAAGCTTTCTTT

V: TRBV5-1
J: TRBJ2-3
size: -
D: -
CDR3: CASRLDGSRTDTQYF
DNA: TGCGCCAGCAGGCTGGACGGATCCCGCACAGATACGCAGTATTTT

V: TRBV29-1
J: TRBJ1-1
size: -
D: TRBD1
CDR3: CSVEEWRQGDTEAFF
DNA: TGCAGCGTTGAAGAATGGCGACAGGGGGACACTGAAGCTTTCTTT

V: TRBV19
J: TRBJ1-5
size: -
D: -
CDR3: CASSPENQPQHF
DNA: TGTGCCAGTAGCCCTGAGAATCAGCCCCAGCATTTT

V: TRBV5-4
J: TRBJ1-3
size: -
D: -
CDR3: CASSLRAGNTIYF
DNA: TGTGCCAGCAGCTTGAGGGCTGGAAACACCATATATTTT

V: TRBV5-1
J: TRBJ2-5
size: -
D: -
CDR3: CASSLMGAQGETQYF
DNA: TGCGCCAGCAGCTTGATGGGGGCCCAAGGGGAGACCCAGTACTTC

V: TRBV13
J: TRBJ2-7
size: -
D: -
CDR3: CASSRTLSSSYEQYF
DNA: TGTGCCAGCAGTCGGACTCTATCGAGTTCCTACGAGCAGTACTTC

V: TRBV5-1
J: TRBJ1-3
size: -
D: -
CDR3: CASSPGQGIRNTIYF
DNA: TGCGCCAGCAGCCCGGGCCAAGGGATCAGAAACACCATATATTTT

V: TRBV30
J: TRBJ2-5
size: -
D: -
CDR3: CAWSVSGLLYQETQYF
DNA: TGTGCCTGGAGTGTGTCGGGCCTTTTGTACCAAGAGACCCAGTACTTC

V: TRBV21-1
J: TRBJ2-1
size: -
D: -
CDR3: CASSPPTLGWYEQFF
DNA: TGTGCCAGCAGCCCTCCCACTTTAGGATGGTATGAGCAGTTCTTC